Described below is a single T cell receptor (beta chain) sequence and its context. This entry comes from a study of Ad26.COV2.S vaccination and SARS-CoV-2 variants. Across the whole study: The donor belonged to the COV1001 Ad26.COV2.S trial arm.

The method was immunoSEQ multiplex PCR; TCRdb's version includes in-frame clones alone and lacks a portion of them. The sample includes 350,000 to 550,000 clones, roughly nine tenths of them seen just once. Treatment given: 15 to 20 received Ad26.COV2.S at low or high dose, single or two shots; five or six received placebo; per-sample allocation not given. Day 63 following the first vaccine or placebo injection was when the samples were taken. The CDR3 spans 17 residues. Germline-derived CDR1 and CDR2 are SGHNT and YYREEE (reference sequence). With 2 bases clipped from V and 5 bases from J, the junction kept 15 bases outside the gene matches.

The chain is built from TRBV5-4 and TRBJ2-7, with 8 bases lining up with TRBD2. The starting material was peripheral blood, obtained in a trial of Ad26.COV2.S vaccine versus placebo. This sequence was found in a person aged 18-60 years who received the Ad26.COV2.S COVID-19 vaccine or a placebo. CDR3 in DNA: TGTGCCAGCAGCTTTGGATACACCAAGCGGGAGCCGGACGAGCAGTACGTC. Encoded protein: CASSFGYTKREPDEQYV.